These 14 T cell receptor beta chains share one sample of origin, sequenced in a study of blood T cell repertoires in COVID-19. The protocol was immunoSEQ multiplex PCR, while the TCRdb copy is restricted to in-frame clones and leaves out a portion. This sample yields about 190,000 clones, of which approximately 87% are seen a single time; 0.7% to 0.9% belongs to the top ten. The sequenced sample was peripheral blood. All receptors derive from a woman aged 18-29 years who had recovered from COVID-19.

A single count supports this clone. The V and J genes are TRBV9 and TRBJ2-1, with 7 bases lining up with TRBD1. Germline V gene lookup returns CDR1 SGDLS and CDR2 YYNGEE. This CDR3 is 17 amino acids long. With V trimmed by 2 bases and J by 4 bases, 12 bases remained unmatched. CDR3 DNA sequence: TGTGCCAGCAGCGTGAGTGGACCGGGACAGATATACAATGAGCAGTTCTTC. Amino acid sequence: CASSVSGPGQIYNEQFF.

The V and J genes are TRBV12-3 or TRBV12-4 and TRBJ1-2; TRBD1 agrees at 9 bases. Trimming removed 6 bases from V and 7 bases from J; junction bases left unmatched: 3. The CDR3 runs 12 residues. The CDR3 DNA is TGTGCCAGCAGACAGGGGGCGCGTGGCTACACCTTC. It codes for CASRQGARGYTF.

This clone was seen once. The chain combines TRBV11-1 with TRBJ1-1, with 8 bases identical to TRBD1. This CDR3 is built from 15 residues. V was clipped by 8 bases and J by 5 bases; unmatched bases: 13. In germline, CDR1 is SGHAT, CDR2 FQDESV (reference sequence). The CDR3 coding sequence is TGTGCCAGCCGCCCCCGTGACAGGGGTGGTACTGAAGCTTTCTTT. Encoded protein: CASRPRDRGGTEAFF.

In nucleotides, the CDR3 is TGTGCCAGCGAAGCCGAACAGGGTCCGGGCACTGAAGCTTTCTTT. Protein sequence: CASEAEQGPGTEAFF. The V and J genes are TRBV7-9 and TRBJ1-1; possible D gene TRBD1, 6 bases. CDR3 length: 15 residues. CDR1 and CDR2 from the germline V gene are SEHNR and FQNEAQ (reference sequence). V lost 8 bases to trimming and J lost 4 bases, with 20 bases between them.

This chain uses TRBV10-3 with TRBJ1-1; 11 nucleotides line up with TRBD1. Trimming at V came to 6 bases and at J to 0 bases, leaving 6 bases not matched to a gene. The germline gives CDR1 ENHRY, CDR2 SYGVKD. The length of the CDR3 is 16 residues. The CDR3 DNA is TGTGCCATCAGGGGACAGGGGGTTGGTATGAACACTGAAGCTTTCTTT. It is translated as CAIRGQGVGMNTEAFF.

The rearrangement joins TRBV29-1 to TRBJ1-2, with 9 bases aligning to TRBD1. The CDR3 runs to 12 residues. V gave up 5 bases and J gave up 6 bases; unmatched junction bases: 4. Germline CDR1 and CDR2: SQVTM and ANQGSEA. In DNA form, the CDR3 reads TGCAGCGTTCCACAGGGGGCTAATGGCTACACCTTC. Protein product: CSVPQGANGYTF.

The chain carries TRBV7-2 and TRBJ2-1; 12 nucleotides line up with TRBD2. The CDR3 has 15 amino acids. CDR1 SGHTA and CDR2 FQGNSA come from the germline V gene. V was clipped by 2 bases and J by 7 bases; unmatched bases: 3. Written as DNA, the CDR3 is TGTGCCAGCAGCTTACTAGCGGGGGGGCTAAATGAGCAGTTCTTC. Its protein is CASSLLAGGLNEQFF.

V gene TRBV7-9 combines with J gene TRBJ1-1; D may be TRBD1 (6 bases). The germline gives CDR1 SEHNR, CDR2 FQNEAQ (reference sequence). The CDR3 consists of 15 residues. V shed 5 bases and J shed 1 base, with 14 bases lying between them. The CDR3 spells CASSPPRTENTEAFF. The DNA for the CDR3 is TGTGCCAGCAGCCCTCCGCGGACAGAGAACACTGAAGCTTTCTTT.

With respect to this clone: Compared with germline, one end of the junction differs, possibly owing to a read error. The chain employs TRBV20-1 and TRBJ1-1; D ambiguous. Per germline, CDR1 DFQATT and CDR2 SNEGSKA (reference sequence). CDR3 size: 11 residues. The CDR3 nucleotides are TGCAGTGCTAGAGGAAACGGAGGCCTAGTCTTT. Residues: CSARGNGGLVF.

The chain combines TRBV4-1 with TRBJ2-1, with 11 bases that match TRBD2. The germline V gene has CDR1 MGHRA and CDR2 YSYEKL. The CDR3 consists of 17 residues. J was trimmed by 0 bases and V by 5 bases; bases with no gene match: 6. In nucleotides, the CDR3 is TGCGCCAGCAGCTTACAACTAGCGGGGGTCTCCTACAATGAGCAGTTCTTC. Residues: CASSLQLAGVSYNEQFF.

This chain joins TRBV5-8 and TRBJ1-2, with D unresolved. Trimming removed 0 bases from V and 4 bases from J, with 10 bases in between. The CDR3 spans 14 residues. Germline V gene sequence: CDR1 SGHTS, CDR2 YDEGEE. In DNA form, the CDR3 reads TGTGCCAGCAGCTTGGGGCCGGGATTCTATGGCTACACCTTC. As protein: CASSLGPGFYGYTF.

The J gene is TRBJ2-3, the V gene TRBV10-3, with a weak D call TRBD1 (5 bases). From germline, CDR1 is ENHRY and CDR2 SYGVKD. V lost 4 bases and J lost 6, with 14 bases in between. The CDR3 has 14 amino acids. In DNA form, the CDR3 reads TGTGCCATCAGTGGTCGGATAGGGGCTGATACGCAGTATTTT. It yields the protein CAISGRIGADTQYF.

The genes are TRBV18 and TRBJ1-1, with D unresolved. The V gene's germline CDR1 is KGHSH and CDR2 LQKENI. The CDR3 loop spans 14 amino acids. Trimming took 3 bases from V and 1 from J, leaving 9 bases between them. The CDR3 sequence: CASSPWAGNTEAFF. DNA of the CDR3: TGTGCCAGCTCACCCTGGGCCGGGAACACTGAAGCTTTCTTT.

The J gene is TRBJ1-1, the V gene TRBV3-1 (or the pseudogene TRBV3-2); possibly TRBD1 for D (6 bases). Germline V gene data show CDR1 as LGHDT and CDR2 as YNNKEL (reference sequence). The CDR3 is 14 residues long. Deletions cut 5 bases from V and 4 bases from J, with 14 bases between. CDR3 in DNA: TGTGCCAGCAGCGCATGGGGGACACCCACTGAAGCTTTCTTT. Its protein is CASSAWGTPTEAFF.